This T cell receptor (beta chain) was recorded in a study of T-cell memory formation after mild COVID-19 (dated by TCRdb to the early 2020s). For the wider study: TCR sequence clusters from the two donors were found to be largely donor specific. In two donors, T-cell clones that expanded and contracted after mild COVID-19 were followed by sequencing TCRalpha and TCRbeta repertoires longitudinally. The cohort was made up of two young adult volunteers, one female and one male, who were previously healthy. General study outcomes and caveats: The second-wave clones that peaked on day 37 were not confirmed to be SARS-CoV-2 specific. Contracting CD4+ clones were located mainly in the CM and EM memory subsets, whereas CD8+ clones were found to be enriched in EMRA. Balanced CD4/CD8 phenotypes were observed for clones contracting from day 15 to 85, whereas a bias towards CD4+ was observed for a second wave of clones expanding from day 15 to 37. Some responding clones were detected in pre-infection memory, suggesting pre-existing cross-reactive memory T cells joined the SARS-CoV-2 response. The study included only a couple of mild cases, and larger cohorts that include severe cases with pre-infection samples were judged to be necessary.

Cut back by 7 bases and 0 bases, the V and J ends lie 7 bases apart. Its CDR3 holds 14 amino acids, cysteine through phenylalanine. The retained sequence is limited to the CDR3, 42 bases, with the frame set at the first base. In the germline V gene, CDR1 corresponds to WSHSY and CDR2 to SAAADI. The run used an Illumina NovaSeq 6000. Using 5'RACE with constant-segment primers, TCRalpha and TCRbeta cDNA libraries were constructed, with sample barcodes and unique molecular identifiers added in the process. RNA was extracted from every sample with Trizol reagent. Amplification of the libraries took two PCR steps, and the second step added a second sample barcode plus Illumina TruSeq adapters. The libraries were sequenced on an Illumina NovaSeq using 2 x 150 bp paired-end reads. Per the original workflow: Demultiplexing of reads and collapsing into UMI-guided consensus sequences were performed with migec v1.2.7. Using mixcr v2.1.11, the UMI consensuses were aligned to TRA and TRB V and J templates and assembled into clonotypes. Expanded or contracted clonotypes were those called significant by both edgeR and NoisET, with noise models trained on biological replicates. For edgeR calls, a false discovery rate-adjusted p below 0.01 and a log2 fold-change threshold of 1 were applied. As an exploratory analysis of dynamics, PCA with hierarchical clustering was applied to max-normalized trajectories of the 1000 most abundant clonotypes. Separately sequenced CD4+ and CD8+ repertoires were used to assign the CD4 or CD8 phenotype of responding clones. The public sequencing data were trimmed at Q25 with fastp and processed into clonotypes with MiXCR by TCRdb, which kept only in-frame beta chains. Every entry covers one CDR3 protein and lists the most common genes and DNA from its rows. The V and J calls, along with clone size, are taken from TCRdb and not from the paper's own processing. Recorded for this sample are 310,000 or so distinct CDR3 sequences; more than 15% of them occurred a single time. 20% to 25% of the sample goes to the ten largest clones.

This clonotype was detected a few times. No cognate antigen has been identified for it. Within one base of it there is no much larger clone, and no base qualities were kept. Ficoll-Paque density gradient centrifugation was used to isolate PBMCs. Sequenced sample: PBMCs or a T cell subset sorted from them (not recorded which). The sequence derives from a man younger than 30 who had mild COVID-19 (a few samples of this study predate the infection). The sample titles of this study are shuffled in the database, so cell type and time point are left out; the donor was told from shared clones. The sequence is built from TRBV10-2 and TRBJ2-6; the D gene cannot be resolved reliably. The CDR3 protein is CASKMVSGANVLTF. DNA sequence: TGCGCCAGCAAAATGGTCTCTGGGGCCAACGTCCTGACTTTC.